This is a list of T cell receptor beta chains from one sample in a study of cytomegalovirus exposure and HLA in healthy donors. The assay was immunoSEQ multiplex PCR, and TCRdb's table has in-frame clones only and misses some. Here the sample table reports tens of thousands of clones. The sample comprised PBMCs. These TCRs come from a female donor in good health and CMV-seropositive. Both conserved end residues are part of each CDR3. D genes are given only for firm matches.

d_gene: NA
v_gene: TRBV4-2
j_gene: TRBJ2-7
CDR3aa: CASSRPIQGTSNSYEQYF

d_gene: TRBD1
v_gene: TRBV29-1
j_gene: TRBJ2-7
CDR3aa: CSVGDRGLYEQYF

d_gene: NA
v_gene: TRBV19
j_gene: TRBJ2-5
CDR3aa: CASSEQGNQETQYF

d_gene: TRBD2
v_gene: TRBV7-9
j_gene: TRBJ2-2
CDR3aa: CASSFGLAGANTGELFF

d_gene: TRBD2
v_gene: TRBV13
j_gene: TRBJ2-3
CDR3aa: CASSLGVGTRGTDTQYF

d_gene: NA
v_gene: TRBV5-1
j_gene: TRBJ1-2
CDR3aa: CASRVQTMSYYGYTF

d_gene: TRBD1
v_gene: TRBV9
j_gene: TRBJ1-1
CDR3aa: CASSVYGTGGTEAFF

d_gene: TRBD2
v_gene: TRBV6-5
j_gene: TRBJ2-3
CDR3aa: CASRLAGGLSDTQYF

d_gene: NA
v_gene: TRBV2
j_gene: TRBJ2-1
CDR3aa: CASSDPYNEQFF

d_gene: TRBD1
v_gene: TRBV6-6
j_gene: TRBJ1-4
CDR3aa: CASSLQGTNEKLFF